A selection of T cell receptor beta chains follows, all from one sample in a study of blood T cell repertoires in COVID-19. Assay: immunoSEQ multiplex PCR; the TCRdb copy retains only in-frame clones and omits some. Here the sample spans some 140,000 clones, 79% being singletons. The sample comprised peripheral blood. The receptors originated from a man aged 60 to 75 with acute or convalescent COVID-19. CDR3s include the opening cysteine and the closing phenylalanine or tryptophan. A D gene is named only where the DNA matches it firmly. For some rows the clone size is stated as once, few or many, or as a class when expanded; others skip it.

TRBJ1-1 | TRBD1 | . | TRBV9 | CASSLGTVTEAFF | TGTGCCAGCAGCCTAGGGACAGTAACTGAAGCTTTCTTT
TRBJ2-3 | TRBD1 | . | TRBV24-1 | CATSGHRDSNTDTQYF | TGTGCCACCAGTGGGCACCGGGACAGTAACACAGATACGCAGTATTTT
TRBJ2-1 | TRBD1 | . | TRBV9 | CASSAARGYNEQFF | TGTGCCAGCAGCGCCGCCAGGGGGTACAATGAGCAGTTCTTC
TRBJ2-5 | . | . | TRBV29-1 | CSVVGVIQETQYF | TGCAGCGTTGTAGGGGTAATCCAAGAGACCCAGTACTTC
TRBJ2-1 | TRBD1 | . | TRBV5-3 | CARSGESRDRESSSYNEQFF | TGTGCCAGAAGCGGGGAGTCCCGGGACAGGGAATCTAGCTCCTACAATGAGCAGTTCTTC
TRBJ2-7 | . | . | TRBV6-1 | CASSEFVEQYF | TGTGCCAGCAGTGAGTTCGTCGAGCAGTACTTC
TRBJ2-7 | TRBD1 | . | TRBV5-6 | CASSWGQGTGEQYF | TGTGCCAGCAGCTGGGGACAGGGTACGGGCGAGCAGTACTTC
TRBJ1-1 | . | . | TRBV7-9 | CATGERVNTEAFF | TGTGCCACCGGAGAGAGGGTAAACACTGAAGCTTTCTTT
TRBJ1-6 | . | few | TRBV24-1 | CATSGGDRWNSPLHF | TGTGCCACCAGTGGGGGTGACAGATGGAATTCACCCCTCCACTTT
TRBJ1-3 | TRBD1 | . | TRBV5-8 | CASSFGTGGNTIYF | TGTGCCAGCAGCTTTGGGACAGGAGGAAACACCATATATTTT
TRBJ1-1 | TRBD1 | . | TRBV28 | CASSSGQGAGDTEAFF | TGTGCCAGCAGTTCCGGACAGGGGGCAGGGGACACTGAAGCTTTCTTT
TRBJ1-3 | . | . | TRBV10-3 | CAISPRQNSGNTIYF | TGTGCCATCAGTCCTAGACAGAACTCTGGAAACACCATATATTTT
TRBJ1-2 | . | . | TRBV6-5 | CASTPRGAWGYTF | TGTGCCAGCACCCCGCGGGGGGCGTGGGGCTACACCTTC
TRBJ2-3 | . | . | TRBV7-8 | CASSLVQGDTQYF | TGTGCCAGCAGCTTAGTCCAGGGAGATACGCAGTATTTT
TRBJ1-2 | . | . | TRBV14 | CASSQGPKQGNGYTF | TGTGCCAGCAGCCAAGGGCCTAAACAGGGAAATGGCTACACCTTC
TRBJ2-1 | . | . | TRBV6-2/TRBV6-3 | CASSGAGPYGFF | TGTGCCAGCAGCGGGGCGGGACCCTATGGGTTCTTC
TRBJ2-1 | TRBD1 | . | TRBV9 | CASSAGQPYNEQFF | TGTGCCAGCAGCGCGGGACAGCCGTACAATGAGCAGTTCTTC
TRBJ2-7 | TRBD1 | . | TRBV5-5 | CASSLVTGDREQYF | TGTGCCAGCAGCCTGGTGACAGGGGATCGGGAGCAGTACTTC
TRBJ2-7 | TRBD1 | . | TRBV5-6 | CASSLPGGDRSYEQYF | TGTGCCAGCAGCTTGCCAGGGGGAGATCGGTCCTACGAGCAGTACTTC
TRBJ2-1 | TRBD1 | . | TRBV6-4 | CASSDGTGGNEQFF | TGTGCCAGCAGTGACGGGACAGGGGGCAATGAGCAGTTCTTC
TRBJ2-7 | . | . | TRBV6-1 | CASSEGGGPSYEQYF | TGTGCCAGCAGTGAAGGGGGGGGGCCCTCCTACGAGCAGTACTTC
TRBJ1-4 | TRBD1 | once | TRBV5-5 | CASSLVGTGEAELFF | TGTGCCAGCAGCTTGGTAGGGACAGGGGAAGCGGAACTGTTTTTT
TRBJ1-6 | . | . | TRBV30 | CAWSVRGSYNSPLHF | TGTGCCTGGAGTGTACGGGGCTCCTATAATTCACCCCTCCACTTT
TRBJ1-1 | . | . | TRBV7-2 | CASSLAGGPNTEAFF | TGTGCCAGCAGCTTGGCGGGTGGTCCGAACACTGAAGCTTTCTTT
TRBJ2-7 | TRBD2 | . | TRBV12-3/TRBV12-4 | CARPRGGPQQYF | TGTGCCAGACCTCGGGGGGGGCCTCAGCAGTACTTC
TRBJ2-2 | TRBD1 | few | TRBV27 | CASSSTGTANTGELFF | TGTGCCAGCAGTTCCACCGGGACAGCGAACACCGGGGAGCTGTTTTTT
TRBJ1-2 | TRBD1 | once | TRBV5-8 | CASSSRTGRNYGYTF | TGTGCCAGCAGCTCCAGGACAGGGAGAAACTATGGCTACACCTTC
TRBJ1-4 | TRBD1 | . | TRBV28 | CASSTQQGLSEKLFF | TGTGCCAGCAGTACCCAACAGGGGTTATCTGAAAAACTGTTTTTT
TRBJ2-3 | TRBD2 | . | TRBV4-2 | CASSQDPRTSGRADTQYF | TGTGCCAGCAGCCAAGATCCCCGGACTAGCGGGAGGGCAGATACGCAGTATTTT
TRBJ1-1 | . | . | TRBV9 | CASSVEHYTEAFF | TGTGCCAGCAGCGTAGAGCATTACACTGAAGCTTTCTTT
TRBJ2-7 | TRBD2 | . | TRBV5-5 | CASSSWTSGSGEQYF | TGTGCCAGCAGCTCCTGGACTAGCGGGAGCGGTGAGCAGTACTTC
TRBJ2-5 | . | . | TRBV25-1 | CASSESGVWETQYF | TGTGCCAGCAGTGAATCCGGGGTTTGGGAGACCCAGTACTTC
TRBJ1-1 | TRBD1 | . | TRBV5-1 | CASSFSTGTDTTEAFF | TGCGCCAGCAGCTTTTCCACCGGGACAGATACCACTGAAGCTTTCTTT
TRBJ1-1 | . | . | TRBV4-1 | CASSQAGGGLGEAFF | TGCGCCAGCAGCCAAGCGGGCGGGGGGTTGGGTGAAGCTTTCTTT
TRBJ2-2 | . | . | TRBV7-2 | CASSSQGRGSGELFF | TGTGCCAGCAGCTCACAGGGACGCGGGAGCGGGGAGCTGTTTTTT
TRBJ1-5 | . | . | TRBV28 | CASSFFRDNQPQHF | TGTGCCAGCAGTTTTTTCAGGGACAATCAGCCCCAGCATTTT
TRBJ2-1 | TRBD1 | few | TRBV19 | CASSPDRGDNEQFF | TGTGCCAGTAGTCCCGACAGGGGGGACAATGAGCAGTTCTTC
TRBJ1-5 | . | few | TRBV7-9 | CASSPSGQSGIQPQHF | TGTGCCAGCAGCCCCTCCGGACAGAGTGGAATCCAGCCCCAGCATTTT
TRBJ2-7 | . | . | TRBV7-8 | CASSLKRAAYEQYF | TGTGCCAGCAGCTTAAAGCGGGCCGCCTACGAGCAGTACTTC
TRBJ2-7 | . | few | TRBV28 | CASSRAGAYEQYF | TGTGCCAGCAGTCGGGCCGGGGCCTACGAGCAGTACTTC
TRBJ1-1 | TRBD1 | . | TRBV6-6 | CASTPGQGGVSTEAFF | TGTGCCAGCACCCCGGGACAGGGGGGCGTGAGCACTGAAGCTTTCTTT
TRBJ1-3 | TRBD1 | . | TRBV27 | CASSPDRGSRNTIYF | TGTGCCAGCAGTCCCGACAGGGGAAGTAGAAACACCATATATTTT
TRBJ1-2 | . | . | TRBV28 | CASSSLSTF | TGTGCCAGCAGTTCCCTGTCCACCTTC
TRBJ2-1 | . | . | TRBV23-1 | CASSQPGNEQFF | TGCGCCAGCAGTCAACCGGGAAATGAGCAGTTCTTC
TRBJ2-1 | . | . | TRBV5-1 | CASSNSHNEQFF | TGCGCCAGCAGCAATAGTCACAATGAGCAGTTCTTC
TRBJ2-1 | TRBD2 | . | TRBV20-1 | CSASGAAGGWDNEQFF | TGCAGTGCTAGTGGGGCAGCGGGAGGCTGGGACAATGAGCAGTTCTTC
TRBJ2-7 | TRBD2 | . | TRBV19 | CASDEGGLAGFREQYF | TGTGCCAGTGATGAGGGCGGCTTAGCGGGATTTCGCGAGCAGTACTTC
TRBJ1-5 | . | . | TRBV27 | CASSLRVNQPQHF | TGTGCCAGCAGTTTACGGGTGAATCAGCCCCAGCATTTT
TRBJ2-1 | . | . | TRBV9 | CASSARPTRDNEQFF | TGTGCCAGCAGCGCCAGACCTACGCGGGACAATGAGCAGTTCTTC
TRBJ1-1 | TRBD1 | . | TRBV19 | CASSIGTGGWSEAFF | TGTGCCAGTAGTATAGGGACAGGGGGCTGGTCTGAAGCTTTCTTT
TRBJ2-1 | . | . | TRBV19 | CASSRSSEQFF | TGTGCCAGTAGTAGGAGTAGTGAGCAGTTCTTC
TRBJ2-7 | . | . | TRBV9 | CASSGALGEQYF | TGTGCCAGCAGCGGCGCACTTGGCGAGCAGTACTTC